This TCR beta chain was observed in a study of blood T cell repertoires in COVID-19. Study details: Italy, Spain and the United States were the sources of the convalescent and acute COVID-19 samples. Nucleic acid was either cDNA or gDNA, and it came from T cells, B-cell-depleted T cells, or PBMCs.

Germline V gives CDR1 ENHRY, CDR2 SYGVKD. V lost 2 bases and J lost 2, with 8 bases in between. The CDR3 totals 14 residues. Per the original data handling: Estimation of nucleated cell counts was performed using reference gene primer amplification. The method was immunoSEQ multiplex PCR; TCRdb's version includes in-frame clones alone and lacks a portion of them. That table furnishes V, J and clone size, whereas the DNA furnished D and trimming. This table holds about 280,000 clones, roughly 88% found once. The TCR sequence derives from a man aged 18 to 29 with active or convalescent COVID-19. This chain connects TRBV10-3 to TRBJ2-3, with D unresolved. The sequencing sample was made of peripheral blood. The CDR3 loop is CAISETESTDTQYF. CDR3 DNA: TGTGCCATCAGTGAGACAGAATCCACAGATACGCAGTATTTT.